The 29 T cell receptor beta chains in this list originate from one sample, sequenced in a study of T cell responses to AZD1222 COVID-19 vaccine. Produced via immunoSEQ multiplex PCR; TCRdb's table is partial and in-frame only. This sample has more than 150,000 clones, with around 90% found just once. The specimen was peripheral blood, collected 28 days after the second AZD1222 dose. The receptors originated from an adult who received the AZD1222 COVID-19 vaccine.

This chain joins TRBV3-1 (or the pseudogene TRBV3-2) and TRBJ1-1; 7 bases line up with TRBD1. The CDR3 is 14 residues long. After removal of 5 bases from V and 1 base from J, the junction contained 4 bases not matched to a gene. The germline V gene encodes CDR1 LGHDT and CDR2 YNNKEL (reference sequence). Here the CDR3 reads CASSKTGSNTEAFF. In nucleotides, the CDR3 is TGTGCCAGCAGCAAGACAGGGTCGAACACTGAAGCTTTCTTT.

The table lists this clone with a count of one. The chain recombines TRBV6-1 with TRBJ1-1, with a tentative D call TRBD1 (5 bases). The V end was cut by 2 bases, the J end by 2 bases, with 6 bases between. This CDR3 has 13 residues. Germline V gene lookup returns CDR1 MNHNS and CDR2 SASEGT. The CDR3 sequence is CASSERGNTEAFF. The CDR3 DNA follows: TGTGCCAGCAGTGAAAGGGGCAACACTGAAGCTTTCTTT.

The V gene is TRBV28, the J gene TRBJ1-4; 11 bases fit TRBD1. CDR1 and CDR2 from the germline V gene are MDHEN and SYDVKM. The trim removed 6 bases at V and 8 bases at J, leaving 11 bases unmatched. The CDR3 covers 16 residues. CDR3: CASRSPRDRGREKLFF. The CDR3 DNA follows: TGTGCCAGCAGGTCACCCCGGGACAGGGGGAGGGAAAAACTGTTTTTT.

CDR3 loop: CASSQGWGNGELFF. The CDR3 nucleotides are TGTGCCAGCAGCCAAGGGTGGGGGAACGGGGAGCTGTTTTTT. The V gene is TRBV3-1 (or the pseudogene TRBV3-2), the J gene TRBJ2-2, with D tentatively TRBD1 or TRBD2 (5 bases each). Between the trimmed V and J ends, which lost 1 base and 7 bases, there was a span of 10 bases. Germline lookup yields CDR1 LGHDT and CDR2 YNNKEL (reference sequence). This CDR3 spans 14 amino acids.

This chain uses TRBV7-2 with TRBJ1-5, with 7 nucleotides matching TRBD1. Trimming at V came to 5 bases and at J to 0 bases, leaving 13 bases not matched to a gene. The CDR3 length is 18 residues. Germline values: CDR1 SGHTA, CDR2 FQGNSA. The CDR3 nucleotides are TGTGCCAGCAGCCCAGGTGGGACAGCTTCTTATAGCAATCAGCCCCAGCATTTT. Translating it yields CASSPGGTASYSNQPQHF.

This clone showed up just a few times. This sequence joins TRBV28 and TRBJ2-6; 11 nucleotides align to TRBD1. Germline CDR1 MDHEN, CDR2 SYDVKM. After removal of 4 bases from V and 2 bases from J, the junction contained 4 bases not matched to a gene. The CDR3 has 17 residues. CDR3 sequence: CASSYGQGATGANVLTF. The DNA of the CDR3 is TGTGCCAGCAGTTACGGACAGGGGGCGACTGGGGCCAACGTCCTGACTTTC.

The genes are TRBV9 and TRBJ2-1, with D possibly matching TRBD2 (5 bases). This CDR3 has 16 residues. Trimming cost V 3 bases and J 1 base, with 14 bases left between them. Germline values: CDR1 SGDLS, CDR2 YYNGEE. CDR3 nucleotide sequence: TGTGCCAGCAGCGGCAGACTACGTAATTCCTACAATGAGCAGTTCTTC. Amino acid sequence: CASSGRLRNSYNEQFF.

This clone was recorded only once. The V gene is TRBV7-8, the J gene TRBJ1-5; TRBD1 matches at 10 bases. V shed 5 bases and J 3 bases; nucleotides not matched to a gene: 13. This CDR3 is built from 18 residues. Germline CDR1 and CDR2: SGHVS and FQNEAQ. Written as DNA, the CDR3 is TGTGCCAGCAGCGGACGACAGGGGGCGATCAGCCTCAATCAGCCCCAGCATTTT. Translating gives CASSGRQGAISLNQPQHF.

CDR3 protein: CASSYGGITEAFF. The CDR3 DNA reads as TGTGCCAGCAGTTACGGGGGGATCACTGAAGCTTTCTTT. The chain couples TRBV6-2 or TRBV6-3 to TRBJ1-1; tentative D call: TRBD1 (5 bases). This CDR3 region has 13 residues. Germline loops: CDR1 MNHEY, CDR2 SVGEGT. V was shortened by 2 bases and J by 4 bases, with 8 bases between the two germline ends.

The chain links TRBV6-1 to TRBJ2-1; 9 nucleotides match TRBD2. Germline CDR1 is MNHNS and CDR2 is SASEGT. The CDR3 consists of 17 residues. Trimming cost V 4 bases and J 7 bases; bases outside gene matches: 14. For the CDR3, the DNA is TGTGCCAGCAGTGGTCTCTCGGCGGGAGGGCCAAGGAATGAGCAGTTCTTC. It specifies CASSGLSAGGPRNEQFF.

The rearrangement joins TRBV2 to TRBJ1-2; D perhaps matches TRBD1 (6 bases). The CDR3 runs to 15 residues. With 1 base removed from V and 6 bases from J, the gap between germline ends came to 15 bases. Germline V gene data show CDR1 as SNHLY and CDR2 as FYNNEI. Here the CDR3 DNA reads TGTGCCAGCAGTGAAGGAAAGGGGGGAAGTAATGGCTACACCTTC. It encodes CASSEGKGGSNGYTF.

The chain joins TRBV5-4 to TRBJ1-1; D remains ambiguous. V lost 4 bases, J lost 0 bases, and 10 bases lay in between. Germline V lookup: CDR1 SGHNT, CDR2 YYREEE (reference sequence). This CDR3 spans 14 amino acids. The CDR3 sequence is CASSLTDMNTEAFF. CDR3 coding DNA: TGTGCCAGCAGCCTTACAGATATGAACACTGAAGCTTTCTTT. Full variable domain (outside the CDR3, taken from reference TRBV5-4 and TRBJ1-1): ETGVTQSPTHLIKTRGQQVTLRCSSQSGHNTVSWYQQALGQGPQFIFQYYREEENGRGNFPPRFSGLQFPNYSSELNVNALELDDSALYLCASSLTDMNTEAFFGQGTRLTVV.

This clone appeared a single time. In DNA, the CDR3 is TGTGCCAGCAGCTGGGGACAGGGGGTCGGGGAGCTGTTTTTT. As protein: CASSWGQGVGELFF. The rearrangement uses TRBV5-5 and TRBJ2-2; 11 positions match TRBD1. V dropped 3 bases and J dropped 7; count of bases not matched to a gene: 2. The V gene's germline CDR1 is SGHKS and CDR2 YYEKEE (reference sequence). CDR3 length equals 14 residues.

The chain uses TRBV12-3 or TRBV12-4 and TRBJ1-2, with no clear D. The germline V and J ends were trimmed by 3 bases and 2 bases, with 7 bases remaining between them. This CDR3 has 13 residues. CDR3 bases: TGTGCCAGCAGTTTGACGCCGAACTATGGCTACACCTTC. Its protein is CASSLTPNYGYTF.

The chain couples TRBV6-1 to TRBJ2-3; 8 positions match TRBD1. The CDR3 totals 14 residues. J lost 4 bases, V lost 3 bases, and 3 bases had no gene match. CDR1 and CDR2 (germline): MNHNS, SASEGT. The CDR3 coding sequence is TGTGCCAGCAGTGATCCCAGGGGGCCAGATACGCAGTATTTT. Its translation is CASSDPRGPDTQYF.

The chain combines TRBV5-5 with TRBJ2-4, with a possible D match to TRBD1 (6 bases). The CDR3 is made up of 16 amino acids. Trimming removed 1 base from V and 2 bases from J, with 13 bases in between. Germline-derived CDR1 and CDR2 are SGHKS and YYEKEE (reference sequence). Here the CDR3 DNA reads TGTGCCAGCAGCTTGCTCCGACAGGCTACCAAAAACATTCAGTACTTC. Translation: CASSLLRQATKNIQYF.

The chain uses TRBV11-2 and TRBJ2-5, with D perhaps assigned TRBD1 or TRBD2 (6 bases each). Germline V gene sequence: CDR1 SGHAT, CDR2 FQNNGV. The CDR3 has 16 residues. V was pared by 3 bases and J by 3 bases, with 17 bases between. The CDR3 DNA is TGTGCCAGCAGCTTTGATGGGAGGCAGGGGAAAGAGACCCAGTACTTC. Its protein product is CASSFDGRQGKETQYF.

The V gene is TRBV6-5, the J gene TRBJ2-7, with D tentatively TRBD2 (6 bases). The germline V gene has CDR1 MNHEY and CDR2 SVGAGI. V lost 0 bases to trimming and J lost 2 bases, with 14 bases between them. This CDR3 comprises 16 residues. CDR3 loop: CASSYSMGGATYEQYF. In nucleotides, the CDR3 is TGTGCCAGCAGTTACTCGATGGGCGGGGCCACCTACGAGCAGTACTTC.

The CDR3 region is CATSDTGTDYEQYF. In DNA form, the CDR3 reads TGTGCCACCAGTGACACCGGGACAGACTACGAGCAGTACTTC. The chain joins TRBV24-1 to TRBJ2-7, with TRBD1 matching over 7 bases. Germline V gene data show CDR1 as KGHDR and CDR2 as SFDVKD. Losses at the gene ends were 4 bases for V and 3 bases for J; bases not matched to a gene: 5. CDR3 length: 14 amino acids.

The V gene is TRBV30, the J gene TRBJ2-7; D may be TRBD1 or TRBD2 (6 bases each). From germline, CDR1 is GTSNPN and CDR2 SVGIG (reference sequence). V gave up 5 bases and J gave up 7 bases, with 21 bases separating them. This CDR3 has 14 residues. CDR3 DNA: TGTGCCTGGCTCGGAGGGGGGACTTTGAGGGAGCAGTACTTC. Translating gives CAWLGGGTLREQYF.

The chain uses TRBV28 and TRBJ2-6, with TRBD2 as a possible D gene (5 bases). V was cut by 5 bases and J by 2 bases, with 16 bases left in between. Germline V gene sequence: CDR1 MDHEN, CDR2 SYDVKM. The CDR3 loop spans 17 amino acids. CDR3 sequence: CASSAPLGSTGANVLTF. The CDR3 DNA sequence: TGTGCCAGCAGTGCTCCTCTTGGGAGCACTGGGGCCAACGTCCTGACTTTC.

V is TRBV5-4 and J is TRBJ2-5; 10 bases line up with TRBD1. The CDR3 length is 15 residues. Trimming at V came to 0 bases and at J to 2 bases, leaving 1 base not matched to a gene. The germline V gene encodes CDR1 SGHNT and CDR2 YYREEE (reference sequence). CDR3 protein: CASSLGDRGQETQYF. The CDR3 coding sequence is TGTGCCAGCAGCTTGGGGGACAGGGGTCAAGAGACCCAGTACTTC. The full variable domain, completed using reference TRBV5-4 and TRBJ2-5, is ETGVTQSPTHLIKTRGQQVTLRCSSQSGHNTVSWYQQALGQGPQFIFQYYREEENGRGNFPPRFSGLQFPNYSSELNVNALELDDSALYLCASSLGDRGQETQYFGPGTRLLVL.

This chain links TRBV5-1 with TRBJ2-5; 16 positions agree with TRBD2. V gave up 4 bases and J gave up 5 bases; unmatched junction bases: 11. There are 18 residues in the CDR3. Germline assignment: CDR1 SGHRS and CDR2 YFSETQ. The CDR3 DNA is TGCGCCAGCAGCCCGGGCGGGACTAGCGGGGGGGCCGAGGAGACCCAGTACTTC. Translating gives CASSPGGTSGGAEETQYF.

V gene TRBV5-5 combines with J gene TRBJ1-2; D possibly corresponds to TRBD1 (5 bases). The CDR3 covers 15 residues. CDR1 and CDR2 from the germline V gene are SGHKS and YYEKEE (reference sequence). V gave up 1 base and J gave up 4 bases, with 14 bases separating them. CDR3 loop: CASSLTGETGYGYTF. CDR3 sequence (DNA): TGTGCCAGCAGCTTGACAGGAGAGACCGGCTATGGCTACACCTTC.

The chain links TRBV6-5 to TRBJ2-1; 7 bases fit TRBD1. The trim removed 0 bases at V and 10 bases at J, leaving 12 bases unmatched. Per the germline V gene, CDR1 is MNHEY and CDR2 is SVGAGI. This CDR3 spans 16 amino acids. The CDR3 DNA is TGTGCCAGCAGTTACTCAACCGGGACAGATCCCTCGGAGCAGTTCTTC. Translation gives CASSYSTGTDPSEQFF.

The chain combines TRBV5-1 with TRBJ1-4, with D maybe TRBD1 (6 bases). CDR3 length: 13 amino acids. The V and J ends lost 4 bases and 7 bases respectively, with 11 bases between them. Germline values: CDR1 SGHRS, CDR2 YFSETQ. In DNA, the CDR3 is TGCGCCAGCAGCCAGGGGAGGGCTGAAAAACTGTTTTTT. Its translation: CASSQGRAEKLFF. Full variable domain (missing parts from reference TRBV5-1 and TRBJ1-4): KAGVTQTPRYLIKTRGQQVTLSCSPISGHRSVSWYQQTPGQGLQFLFEYFSETQRNKGNFPGRFSGRQFSNSRSEMNVSTLELGDSALYLCASSQGRAEKLFFGSGTQLSVL.

V gene TRBV19 combines with J gene TRBJ1-4, with TRBD1 identical over 7 bases. The CDR3 is made up of 16 amino acids. The V segment lost 4 bases and the J segment 5 bases; nucleotides outside the gene matches: 10. CDR1 and CDR2 from the germline V gene are LNHDA and SQIVND (reference sequence). CDR3 nucleotide sequence: TGTGCCAGTAGTACCCGAAGGGACAGCCGAAATGAAAAACTGTTTTTT. Protein product: CASSTRRDSRNEKLFF.

The chain links TRBV11-3 to TRBJ2-5; 9 positions agree with TRBD1. This CDR3 contains 15 residues. Unmatched junction bases numbered 7, after V lost 5 bases and J lost 3 bases. Germline CDR1 and CDR2: SGHNT and YENEEA. The CDR3 loop is CASSKFGQGKETQYF. The DNA of the CDR3 is TGTGCCAGCAGCAAGTTCGGACAGGGGAAAGAGACCCAGTACTTC.

V is TRBV5-4 and J is TRBJ1-1, with TRBD1 matching over 7 bases. The V gene's germline CDR1 is SGHNT and CDR2 YYREEE (reference sequence). The trim removed 2 bases at V and 0 bases at J, leaving 4 bases unmatched. The CDR3 length is 15 residues. The DNA for the CDR3 is TGTGCCAGCAGCTTACAGGGGCCCATGAACACTGAAGCTTTCTTT. Translating it yields CASSLQGPMNTEAFF. Using reference TRBV5-4 and TRBJ1-1 for the parts outside the CDR3, the full variable domain is ETGVTQSPTHLIKTRGQQVTLRCSSQSGHNTVSWYQQALGQGPQFIFQYYREEENGRGNFPPRFSGLQFPNYSSELNVNALELDDSALYLCASSLQGPMNTEAFFGQGTRLTVV.